This entry is about one T cell receptor beta chain. Its antigen is as yet unknown. These data originate in a study of beta chain features in type 1 diabetes. Study conclusions and caveats: Type 1 diabetes patients had TCRB CDR3s that were shorter (moderately but significantly so) in all four CD4+ subsets.

All of the isolated RNA was reverse transcribed, so expressed TCRB transcripts were sequenced. Deep immunoSEQ sequencing covered naive, central memory and regulatory T cell samples. The data were produced by immunoSEQ multiplex PCR, yet TCRdb's version contains in-frame clones alone and is incomplete. The data contain 330,000 or so clones, roughly 12% of them singletons. This clonotype originated in a woman aged 18-29 years with type 1 diabetes. Sequenced material: naive CD4+ T cells from blood.

In DNA form, the CDR3 reads TGCGCCAGCAGCCAAGGAGGAGGCTGGTTGTGCACCGGGGAGCTGTTTTTT. Translated: CASSQGGGWLCTGELFF. This chain joins TRBV4-3 and TRBJ2-2, with D tentatively TRBD2 (5 bases). Between the trimmed V and J ends, which lost 1 base and 4 bases, there was a span of 16 bases. There are 17 residues in the CDR3. Germline CDR1 reads LGHNA; CDR2 reads YSLEER.